This record covers a single TCR beta chain. No antigen is known for it. Following 10 days of culture, CD4+ T cells were isolated. The cohort was immunized with two doses of either the BNT162b2 or mRNA-1273 vaccine. According to the study, vaccine recipients showed no prior SARS-CoV-2 infection and negative nucleocapsid antibodies. Half-medium changes using IL-2 medium occurred on days 3 and 7. This CDR3 has 17 residues. The germline V gene encodes CDR1 SEHNR and CDR2 FQNEAQ (reference sequence). The J segment lost 0 bases and the V segment lost 5 bases, leaving 4 bases of the junction unmatched. These data are taken from a study of vaccination effects on CD4 cells after COVID-19. Turning to the study itself: Post-vaccine sampling took place a median of 72 days after the second dose. General study findings and limits: There was marked clonal contraction among infection- and vaccine-induced clones late after vaccination.

Profiled with immunoSEQ multiplex PCR; TCRdb holds only in-frame clones, not every one. Here the sample spans about 45,000 clones, 60% to 75% being singletons. The sequenced sample was CD4+ T cells from PBMCs cultured without peptide, obtained after COVID-19 vaccination. J is TRBJ2-1 and V is TRBV7-9, with 13 bases fitting TRBD2. This receptor was taken from a human donor who received a COVID-19 vaccine. The CDR3 here is CASSLRTSGSSYNEQFF. The CDR3, as DNA: TGTGCCAGCAGCCTACGGACTAGCGGGAGCTCCTACAATGAGCAGTTCTTC.